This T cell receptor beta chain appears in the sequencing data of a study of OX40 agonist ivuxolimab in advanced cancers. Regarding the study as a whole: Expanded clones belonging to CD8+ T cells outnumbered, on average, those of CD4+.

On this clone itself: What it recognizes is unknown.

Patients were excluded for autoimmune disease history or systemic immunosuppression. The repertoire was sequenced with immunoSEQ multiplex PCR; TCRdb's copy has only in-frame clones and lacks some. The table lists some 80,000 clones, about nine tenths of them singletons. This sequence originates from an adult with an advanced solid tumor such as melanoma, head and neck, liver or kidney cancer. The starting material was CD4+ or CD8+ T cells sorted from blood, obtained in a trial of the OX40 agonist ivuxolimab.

The CDR3 DNA follows: TGTGCCAGCAGTTACTCCGGACGGACTAACTATGGCTACACCTTC. Residues: CASSYSGRTNYGYTF. This chain connects TRBV6-5 to TRBJ1-2, with D uncertain. Germline V gene lookup returns CDR1 MNHEY and CDR2 SVGAGI. The V and J ends lost 0 bases and 0 bases respectively, with 8 bases between them. The CDR3 totals 15 residues.